This T cell receptor beta chain was documented in a study of blood T cell repertoires in COVID-19. As for the study in general: Samples representing acute and convalescent COVID-19 were sourced from the United States, Italy and Spain.

Germline assignment: CDR1 LNHDA and CDR2 SQIVND (reference sequence). The CDR3 covers 13 residues. Deletions cut 5 bases from V and 3 bases from J, with 10 bases between. In the authors' workflow: Estimation of nucleated cell counts was performed using reference gene primer amplification. Using immunoSEQ multiplex PCR, the repertoire was profiled, and TCRdb retains in-frame clones only, with some absent. The V and J calls and clone size were taken over from that table, and D and trimming were inferred from the DNA. In the table there are 100,000 to 150,000 clones, about 84% of which are singletons. The rearrangement links TRBV19 to TRBJ1-1; D gene ambiguous. The sequence was collected from a human donor in a cohort sampled during active COVID-19. The specimen was peripheral blood. The CDR3: CASSLYKDTEAFF. In nucleotides, the CDR3 is TGTGCCAGTAGTTTGTACAAAGACACTGAAGCTTTCTTT. Full variable domain (rest looked up from reference TRBV19 and TRBJ1-1): DGGITQSPKYLFRKEGQNVTLSCEQNLNHDAMYWYRQDPGQGLRLIYYSQIVNDFQKGDIAEGYSVSREKKESFPLTVTSAQKNPTAFYLCASSLYKDTEAFFGQGTRLTVV.